A single sample is the source of the 14 T cell receptor beta chains below, sequenced in a study of shared clonotypes between healthy human individuals. Clones were sequenced by immunoSEQ multiplex PCR, and TCRdb holds only the in-frame ones, with some missing. The profile shows 1,400,000 or so clones, about 98.5% of them singletons. Specimen: naive CD4+ T cells sorted from blood. The subset denotes: CD45RA+ positively selected. These receptors all come from a man under 40 in good health.

The chain joins TRBV5-5 to TRBJ2-7, with 12 bases lining up with TRBD2. CDR3 size: 17 residues. The J segment lost 2 bases and the V segment lost 6 bases, leaving 12 bases of the junction unmatched. The germline gives CDR1 SGHKS, CDR2 YYEKEE (reference sequence). CDR3 protein: CASTPTSGRPTTYEQYF. The CDR3 nucleotides are TGTGCCAGCACTCCGACTAGCGGGAGACCTACGACCTACGAGCAGTACTTC. Full variable domain (remainder filled in from reference TRBV5-5 and TRBJ2-7): DAGVTQSPTHLIKTRGQQVTLRCSPISGHKSVSWYQQVLGQGPQFIFQYYEKEERGRGNFPDRFSARQFPNYSSELNVNALLLGDSALYLCASTPTSGRPTTYEQYFGPGTRLTVT.

V gene TRBV5-1 combines with J gene TRBJ2-5; 8 nucleotides match TRBD2. The germline V gene encodes CDR1 SGHRS and CDR2 YFSETQ. V trimming: 2 bases; J trimming: 6 bases; junction bases outside the gene matches: 9. This CDR3 is built from 15 residues. The CDR3 bases are TGCGCCAGCAGCTTAGAAGCGGGGGCTATGAAGACCCAGTACTTC. Its translation is CASSLEAGAMKTQYF.

This chain links TRBV4-1 with TRBJ2-7; D gene ambiguous. Trimming removed 0 bases from V and 2 bases from J, with 11 bases in between. Germline V gene data show CDR1 as MGHRA and CDR2 as YSYEKL. The CDR3 loop spans 15 amino acids. Here the CDR3 reads CASSQELASPYEQYF. CDR3 coding DNA: TGCGCCAGCAGCCAAGAACTCGCGAGTCCCTACGAGCAGTACTTC.

The V and J genes are TRBV27 and TRBJ2-1; no clear D gene. The V gene's germline CDR1 is MNHEY and CDR2 SMNVEV (reference sequence). Trimming took off 3 bases at V and 14 bases at J, with 20 bases between the two ends. The CDR3 runs 14 residues. The DNA of the CDR3 is TGTGCCAGCAGTTTCCAGAAACCTGTGGGAATTGAGTTCTTC. Its translation is CASSFQKPVGIEFF.

The chain carries TRBV5-4 and TRBJ2-4, with 7 bases that match TRBD2. This CDR3 is 15 amino acids long. Trimming took 4 bases from V and 0 from J; bases not matched to a gene: 4. CDR1 and CDR2 from the germline V gene are SGHNT and YYREEE (reference sequence). The CDR3 is CASSQGLLAKNIQYF. The CDR3 DNA follows: TGTGCCAGCAGCCAGGGACTATTAGCCAAAAACATTCAGTACTTC.

The V and J genes are TRBV5-6 and TRBJ2-7; 8 bases align to TRBD1. Trimming removed 4 bases from V and 2 bases from J; junction bases left unmatched: 17. CDR3 length: 18 residues. Germline CDR1 is SGHDT and CDR2 is YYEEEE. CDR3 sequence (DNA): TGTGCCAGCAGCCAAAGGACAGGGAGTAGCGGTGTAGCCTACGAGCAGTACTTC. Residues: CASSQRTGSSGVAYEQYF.

The CDR3 sequence: CASSRGGANNEQFF. The CDR3 DNA reads TGTGCCAGCAGCCGGGGCGGGGCCAACAATGAGCAGTTCTTC. V gene TRBV4-2 combines with J gene TRBJ2-1; maybe TRBD2 (6 bases). From germline, CDR1 is LGHNA and CDR2 YNFKEQ. The CDR3 spans 14 residues. The V and J ends lost 4 bases and 5 bases respectively, with 12 bases between them.

The count of this clone is one. The CDR3 loop reads CASGRGQHTDTQYF. The CDR3 region has the DNA TGTGCTAGTGGCCGGGGACAGCACACAGATACGCAGTATTTT. The chain is built from TRBV12-5 and TRBJ2-3; 7 positions match TRBD1. There are 14 residues in the CDR3. CDR1 is LGHNT and CDR2 is FRNRAP in the germline V gene. J was trimmed by 2 bases and V by 6 bases; bases with no gene match: 5.

A remark on this clone: This specimen includes other DNA sequences encoding the same CDR3. The V gene is TRBV5-1, the J gene TRBJ2-1; D not resolved. V lost 0 bases and J 5 bases, leaving 12 bases between the germline ends. Germline lookup yields CDR1 SGHRS and CDR2 YFSETQ. This CDR3 has 15 residues. CDR3 region: CASSLVGGPNNEQFF. DNA for the CDR3: TGCGCCAGCAGCTTGGTGGGCGGTCCCAACAATGAGCAGTTCTTC.

The rearrangement links TRBV29-1 to TRBJ1-2, with D uncertain. The CDR3 spans 12 residues. Trimming shortened V by 6 bases and J by 2 bases, and 10 bases separated the two germline ends. The germline V gene encodes CDR1 SQVTM and CDR2 ANQGSEA. The CDR3 region has the DNA TGCAGCGTGCTCGAGTTAAACTATGGCTACACCTTC. Its translation: CSVLELNYGYTF.

The chain links TRBV7-2 to TRBJ1-5; D is undetermined. The CDR3 is 14 residues long. Germline values: CDR1 SGHTA, CDR2 FQGNSA. The V and J ends lost 5 bases and 8 bases respectively, with 16 bases between them. CDR3 loop: CASSLSQPWEPQHF. CDR3 coding DNA: TGTGCCAGCAGCCTGAGCCAGCCCTGGGAGCCCCAGCATTTT.

This chain uses TRBV5-1 with TRBJ2-3; D is unclear. The germline V gene has CDR1 SGHRS and CDR2 YFSETQ. This CDR3 comprises 14 residues. Trimming stripped 5 bases from V and 1 base from J, with 11 bases between. The CDR3 protein is CASSGQIGTDTQYF. For the CDR3, the DNA is TGCGCCAGCAGTGGGCAGATAGGCACAGATACGCAGTATTTT.

V usage is TRBV7-3 and J usage is TRBJ2-1, with a possible D match to TRBD1 (6 bases). This CDR3 comprises 13 residues. The germline V and J ends were trimmed by 3 bases and 7 bases, with 10 bases remaining between them. Germline-derived CDR1 and CDR2 are SGHTA and FQGTGA. The chain's CDR3 is CASSFTGQNEQFF. CDR3 DNA: TGTGCCAGCAGCTTTACTGGACAGAATGAGCAGTTCTTC. The full variable domain, its missing parts supplied by reference TRBV7-3 and TRBJ2-1, is GAGVSQTPSNKVTEKGKYVELRCDPISGHTALYWYRQSLGQGPEFLIYFQGTGAADDSGLPNDRFFAVRPEGSVSTLKIQRTERGDSAVYLCASSFTGQNEQFFGPGTRLTVL.

V is TRBV5-5 and J is TRBJ2-3, with 7 bases matching TRBD1. Germline-derived CDR1 and CDR2 are SGHKS and YYEKEE (reference sequence). The CDR3 is 15 amino acids. Trimming at V came to 1 base and at J to 4 bases, leaving 6 bases not matched to a gene. CDR3 sequence: CASSLQRQGPDTQYF. The DNA of the CDR3 is TGTGCCAGCAGCTTGCAGAGACAGGGCCCAGATACGCAGTATTTT.